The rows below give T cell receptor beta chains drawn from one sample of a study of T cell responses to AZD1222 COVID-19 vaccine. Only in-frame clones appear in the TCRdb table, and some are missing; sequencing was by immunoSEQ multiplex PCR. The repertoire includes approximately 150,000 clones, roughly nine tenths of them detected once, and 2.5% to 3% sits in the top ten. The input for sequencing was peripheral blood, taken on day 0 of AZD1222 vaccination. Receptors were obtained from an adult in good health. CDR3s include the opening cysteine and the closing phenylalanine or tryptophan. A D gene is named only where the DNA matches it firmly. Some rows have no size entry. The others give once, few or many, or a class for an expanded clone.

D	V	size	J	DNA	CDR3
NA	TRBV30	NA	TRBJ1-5	TGTGCCTGGAGCGACAACAGGGTAGGCCGCCGGCATTTT	CAWSDNRVGRRHF
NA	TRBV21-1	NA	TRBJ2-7	TGTGCCAGCAGCGAAGACAGGGGCTCCTACGAGCAGTACTTC	CASSEDRGSYEQYF
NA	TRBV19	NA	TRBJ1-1	TGTGCCAGTAGTTCCCAGAGGACCGGGGACACTGAAGCTTTCTTT	CASSSQRTGDTEAFF
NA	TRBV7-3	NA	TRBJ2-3	TGTGCCAGCAGCTTCACAGGTAGCACAGATACGCAGTATTTT	CASSFTGSTDTQYF
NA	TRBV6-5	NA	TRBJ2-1	TGTGCCAGCAGGCTGGGACACTACAATGAGCAGTTCTTC	CASRLGHYNEQFF
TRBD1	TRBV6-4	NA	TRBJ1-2	TGTGCCAGCAACCGGGACAGGAGACTCTATGGCTACACCTTC	CASNRDRRLYGYTF
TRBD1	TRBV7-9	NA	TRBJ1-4	TGTGCTAGCAGCCAGGGGGGTCAGCAAGAAAAACTGTTTTTT	CASSQGGQQEKLFF
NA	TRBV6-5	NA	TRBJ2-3	TGTGCCAGCGGGGCAGGTCGGGATACGCAGTATTTT	CASGAGRDTQYF
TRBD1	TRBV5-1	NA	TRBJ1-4	TGCGCCAGCAGCGTGGGACAGGGGGTAACTAATGAAAAACTGTTTTTT	CASSVGQGVTNEKLFF
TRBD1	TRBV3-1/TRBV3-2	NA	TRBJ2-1	TGTGCCAGCAGCCAGTACGAGGGGGCTCGTGGATTCTTC	CASSQYEGARGFF
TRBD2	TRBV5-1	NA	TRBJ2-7	TGCGCCAGCAGCGGGGGGGTGTACGAGCAGTACTTC	CASSGGVYEQYF
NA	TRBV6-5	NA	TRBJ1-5	TGTGCCAGCAGTTACTCGATTAGCGAGCCCCAGCATTTT	CASSYSISEPQHF
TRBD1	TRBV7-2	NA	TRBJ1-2	TGTGCCAGCAGCTACCGGGACAGCCAAGGCTACACCTTC	CASSYRDSQGYTF
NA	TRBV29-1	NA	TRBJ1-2	TGCAGCGCCGCCGAATTTGACTTTAGGGCGGATGGCTACACCTTC	CSAAEFDFRADGYTF
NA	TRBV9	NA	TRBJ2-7	TGTGCCAGCAGCGGAGCGGGCCTAGAGGGAATCGAGCAGTACTTC	CASSGAGLEGIEQYF
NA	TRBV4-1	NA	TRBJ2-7	TGCGCCACCTCACTAGAGGGGGGGGGAGGAAGCTACGAGCAGTACTTC	CATSLEGGGGSYEQYF
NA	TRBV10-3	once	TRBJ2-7	TGTGCCATCAGTGATCGGGAGTATCTTCCTGAGCAGTACTTC	CAISDREYLPEQYF
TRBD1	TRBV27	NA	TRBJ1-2	TGTGCCAGCAGGACAGGGGGAGTTCGCTATGGCTACACCTTC	CASRTGGVRYGYTF
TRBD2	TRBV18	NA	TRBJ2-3	TGTGCCAGCTCCCGGCAAGCGGGGGGCACAGATACGCAGTATTTT	CASSRQAGGTDTQYF
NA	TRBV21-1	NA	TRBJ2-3	TGTGCCAGCAGCAAAGCCGCGGCGGGGAGAACCCCTAGCACAGATACGCAGTATTTT	CASSKAAAGRTPSTDTQYF
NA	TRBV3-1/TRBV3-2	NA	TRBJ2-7	TGTGCCAGCAGCCAAAGAGGGTCCTACGAGCAGTACTTC	CASSQRGSYEQYF
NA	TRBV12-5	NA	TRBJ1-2	TGTGCTAGTGGTTTTGAGTTAGGGGCCGCGGTCTACACCTTC	CASGFELGAAVYTF
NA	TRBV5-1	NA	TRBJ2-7	TGCGCCAGCAGCTTGGTTAATCAGGGGCGCTACGAGCAGTACTTC	CASSLVNQGRYEQYF
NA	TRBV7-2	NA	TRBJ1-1	TGTGCCAGCAGCTTAGGAGGGGTTGTGAACACTGAAGCTTTCTTT	CASSLGGVVNTEAFF
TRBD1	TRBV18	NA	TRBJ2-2	TGTGCCAGCTCACCACCGAACAGGGGGCACACCGGGGAGCTGTTTTTT	CASSPPNRGHTGELFF
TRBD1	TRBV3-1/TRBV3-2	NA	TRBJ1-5	TGTGCCAGCAGCCAGCGGGACAGCCATCAGCCCCAGCATTTT	CASSQRDSHQPQHF
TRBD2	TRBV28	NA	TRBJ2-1	TGTGCCAGCAGTTCGCCCGGGACTAGCGGGCCTCCCAGCTCCTACAATGAGCAGTTCTTC	CASSSPGTSGPPSSYNEQFF
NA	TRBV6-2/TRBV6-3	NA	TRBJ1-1	TGTGCCAGCAGTTCGGGCTTTGAAGCTTTCTTT	CASSSGFEAFF
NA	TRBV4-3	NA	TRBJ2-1	TGCGCCAGCAGCCAAGGACCAGGGGTTACCTACAATGAGCAGTTCTTC	CASSQGPGVTYNEQFF
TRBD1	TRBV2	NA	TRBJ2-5	TGTGCCAGCAGTAGGGACAGTCAAGAGACCCAGTACTTC	CASSRDSQETQYF
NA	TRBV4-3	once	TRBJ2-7	TGCGCCAGCAGCCAAGATAACGAGTTCGAGCAGTACTTC	CASSQDNEFEQYF
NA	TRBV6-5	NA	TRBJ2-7	TGTGCCAGCAGTTCCTCAGGGGGGTCCTACGAGCAGTACTTC	CASSSSGGSYEQYF
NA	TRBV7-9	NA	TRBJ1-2	TGTGCCAGCAGCCCCTTTGAGGACCTCTATGGCTACACCTTC	CASSPFEDLYGYTF
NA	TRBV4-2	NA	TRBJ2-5	TGTGCCAGCCAAGAGACAGACCAAGAGACCCAGTACTTC	CASQETDQETQYF
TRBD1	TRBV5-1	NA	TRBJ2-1	TGCGCCAGCAGCTTCGAGGGGGCCCATGAGCAGTTCTTC	CASSFEGAHEQFF
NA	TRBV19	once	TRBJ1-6	TGTGCCAGTAGTATTGTCGGCTCACCCCTCCACTTT	CASSIVGSPLHF
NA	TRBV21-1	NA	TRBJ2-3	TGTGCCAGCGGCGTTCTACCGGGAGGGGTGTGCACAGATACGCAGTATTTT	CASGVLPGGVCTDTQYF
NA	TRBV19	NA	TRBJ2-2	TGTGCCAGTAGACCGCCCGGACTACCCGAACCCGGGGAGCTGTTTTTT	CASRPPGLPEPGELFF
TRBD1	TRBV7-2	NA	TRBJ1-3	TGTGCCAGCAGCCCGAGACAGGGTATGGGAAACACCATATATTTT	CASSPRQGMGNTIYF
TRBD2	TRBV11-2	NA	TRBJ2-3	TGTGCCAGCAGCTTCCTAGCGGGGGGACACCCAGATACGCAGTATTTT	CASSFLAGGHPDTQYF
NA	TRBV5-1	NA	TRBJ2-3	TGCGCCAGCAGCTTGGCCGGCGCGATCACAGATACGCAGTATTTT	CASSLAGAITDTQYF
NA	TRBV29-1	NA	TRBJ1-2	TGCAGCGTAATAAGTGGACAGCTTGTTGGGGGCTACACCTTC	CSVISGQLVGGYTF
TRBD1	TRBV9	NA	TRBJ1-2	TGTGCCAGCAGCGTGGGACAGGGGGCGGCCGGCTACACCTTC	CASSVGQGAAGYTF
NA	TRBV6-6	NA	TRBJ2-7	TGTGCCAGTGGCCTCCCGACCTACGAGCAGTACTTC	CASGLPTYEQYF